This T cell receptor beta chain came from a study of cytomegalovirus exposure and HLA in healthy donors. Study-level points and caveats: A reported reduction in N-insertions relative to the approximately 670-donor mean was seen in an Asian-associated ancestry cluster in a later analysis.

Use of 60 Vbeta and 13 Jbeta primers characterized the PCR. The repertoire was sequenced with immunoSEQ multiplex PCR; TCRdb's copy has only in-frame clones and lacks some. The sample's table shows approximately 100,000 clones. Trimming stripped 2 bases from V and 1 base from J, with 6 bases between. The CDR3 spans 14 residues. The germline V gene encodes CDR1 MNHEY and CDR2 SMNVEV (reference sequence). In regard to this clone: Its specificity is not known.

The V and J genes are TRBV27 and TRBJ1-3; D is perhaps TRBD1 (5 bases). What was sequenced was PBMCs. The receptor was derived from a man aged 35 to 55 in good health and CMV-seronegative. The chain's CDR3 is CASSLQGSGNTIYF. The DNA of the CDR3 is TGTGCCAGCAGTTTACAGGGTTCTGGAAACACCATATATTTT.